The 10 T cell receptor beta chains below all came from one sample that was sequenced in a study of cytomegalovirus exposure and HLA in healthy donors. Primers: 60 Vbeta forward and 13 Jbeta reverse. Using immunoSEQ multiplex PCR, the repertoire was profiled, and TCRdb retains in-frame clones only, with some absent. This sample has some 190,000 clones, with around 80% found just once. What was sequenced was PBMCs. The origin of the receptors is a girl aged 5 to 17 in good health and CMV-seropositive.

V is TRBV19 and J is TRBJ2-1, with TRBD1 identical over 7 bases. The CDR3 covers 15 residues. Germline loops: CDR1 LNHDA, CDR2 SQIVND (reference sequence). V shed 5 bases, J shed 4 bases, and the junction held 8 bases outside the gene matches. For the CDR3, the DNA is TGTGCCAGTAGTGGGGCCGGGACAGTATACAATGAGCAGTTCTTC. It translates to CASSGAGTVYNEQFF.

The V call is TRBV10-1, the J call TRBJ2-2; no firm D call. The CDR3 is made up of 13 amino acids. The germline CDR1 and CDR2 sequences are WNHNN and SYGVQD (reference sequence). Between the trimmed V and J ends, which lost 8 bases and 3 bases, there was a span of 10 bases. The CDR3 is CASAHRHTGELFF. CDR3 nucleotide sequence: TGCGCCAGCGCACACAGACACACCGGGGAGCTGTTTTTT.

The V and J genes are TRBV7-8 and TRBJ2-7, with D possibly matching TRBD1 (5 bases). The CDR3 totals 15 residues. Deletions cut 0 bases from V and 3 bases from J, with 12 bases between. Germline V gives CDR1 SGHVS, CDR2 FQNEAQ. In DNA form, the CDR3 reads TGTGCCAGCAGCTTAGCCCTGGCAGGGCTCTACGAGCAGTACTTC. This gives the protein CASSLALAGLYEQYF.

Written as DNA, the CDR3 is TGTGCCAGCAGTTTTGGGGGCGGATATGGCTACACCTTC. Amino acid sequence: CASSFGGGYGYTF. The chain couples TRBV27 to TRBJ1-2, with D maybe TRBD1 (6 bases). Trimming pared 3 bases from V and 5 bases from J, leaving 10 bases between. Germline loops: CDR1 MNHEY, CDR2 SMNVEV (reference sequence). There are 13 residues in the CDR3.

The genes are TRBV7-8 and TRBJ2-1, with D unclear. The ends were cut back, 4 bases at V and 8 bases at J, with 12 bases in the middle. The CDR3 consists of 13 residues. Germline V CDR1 and CDR2: SGHVS, FQNEAQ. CDR3 amino acids: CASSSQTMDEQFF. As DNA, the CDR3 is TGTGCCAGCAGCTCACAGACGATGGATGAGCAGTTCTTC.

The DNA for the CDR3 is TGCAGCGCTGCAGGAGCGGGAGGGCCCTCTTACAATGAGCAGTTCTTC. As protein: CSAAGAGGPSYNEQFF. This rearrangement joins TRBV29-1 to TRBJ2-1, with 10 bases fitting TRBD2. Trimming took 7 bases from V and 4 from J; bases not matched to a gene: 13. CDR1 is SQVTM, CDR2 ANQGSEA, per germline. The length of the CDR3 is 16 residues.

The gene calls are TRBV6-1 and TRBJ2-7; D gene unclear. V lost 6 bases, J lost 5 bases, and 14 bases lay in between. Germline values: CDR1 MNHNS, CDR2 SASEGT. This CDR3 has 13 amino acids. CDR3 in amino acids: CASRQSSLNEQYF. CDR3 nucleotide sequence: TGTGCCAGCAGGCAATCTAGTCTTAACGAGCAGTACTTC.

This clone was observed a single time. The chain links TRBV5-1 to TRBJ2-1; D gene unclear. Germline lookup yields CDR1 SGHRS and CDR2 YFSETQ. V gave up 0 bases and J gave up 6 bases, with 10 bases separating them. The CDR3 is made up of 14 amino acids. As DNA, the CDR3 is TGCGCCAGCAGCTTGGATGTAGGAGCCAATGAGCAGTTCTTC. It yields the protein CASSLDVGANEQFF. Full variable domain (remainder filled in from reference TRBV5-1 and TRBJ2-1): KAGVTQTPRYLIKTRGQQVTLSCSPISGHRSVSWYQQTPGQGLQFLFEYFSETQRNKGNFPGRFSGRQFSNSRSEMNVSTLELGDSALYLCASSLDVGANEQFFGPGTRLTVL.

With regard to this clone: Germline is not matched at one junction end, which may reflect a read error. The genes are TRBV7-7 and TRBJ2-1; TRBD2 matches 13 bases. The germline V gene has CDR1 SSHAT and CDR2 FNYEAQ (reference sequence). CDR3 length: 16 amino acids. The CDR3 region is CASSLSLAGGPAEQFF. The DNA for the CDR3 is TGTGCTAGCAGCTTATCACTAGCGGGAGGGCCGGCTGAGCAGTTCTTC.

This clone was counted once. Sequence at one end of the junction differs from germline and may be a read error. The CDR3 region is CASRSRGNTEASF. The CDR3 coding sequence is TGTGCCAGCAGGTCCAGAGGGAACACTGAAGCTTCCTTT. This chain links TRBV6-5 with TRBJ1-1, with no clear D. CDR3 size: 13 residues. Germline loops: CDR1 MNHEY, CDR2 SVGAGI.